This TCR beta chain was found in a study of vaccination and CD4 T cells after COVID-19. Study-level information: The convalescents included six males and four females, and among them two were Hispanic while seven were Caucasian. The interval from dose two to post-vaccine sampling had a median of approximately 70 days, and it ranged from 14 to 241.

Study results and limitations: Analysis of convalescent patients found that 304 of 307 vaccine-specific clones were spike mono-reactive.

V was shortened by 5 bases and J by 4 bases, with 16 bases between the two germline ends. The CDR3 is 15 residues long. Regarding this clonotype: The antigen is unknown.

Sample treatment: roughly 10-day PBMC culture with coronavirus spike peptide pools or control peptides (ViraFEST assay). CD4+ T cells that came from the unexposed donor were collected before the COVID-19 pandemic (2011-2018). Expanded clonotypes were found by TCR sequencing after peptide-pool stimulation (ViraFEST). Sequencing of the DNA from cultured CD4+ T cells was carried out with the Oncomine TCR Beta short-read assay. TCRdb reprocessed the PCR reads with MiXCR, giving one entry per CDR3 protein. The sample lists about 6,600 distinct CDR3 sequences, roughly 51% occurring once. The rearrangement links TRBV12-3 or TRBV12-4 to TRBJ2-3; D ambiguous. Sequenced sample: CD4+ T cells from blood, cultured in vitro. This clonotype was sampled from a human donor in good health. The CDR3 region is CASSPAWSVADTQYF. In DNA, the CDR3 is TGTGCCAGCAGTCCGGCCTGGTCGGTCGCAGATACGCAGTATTTT.